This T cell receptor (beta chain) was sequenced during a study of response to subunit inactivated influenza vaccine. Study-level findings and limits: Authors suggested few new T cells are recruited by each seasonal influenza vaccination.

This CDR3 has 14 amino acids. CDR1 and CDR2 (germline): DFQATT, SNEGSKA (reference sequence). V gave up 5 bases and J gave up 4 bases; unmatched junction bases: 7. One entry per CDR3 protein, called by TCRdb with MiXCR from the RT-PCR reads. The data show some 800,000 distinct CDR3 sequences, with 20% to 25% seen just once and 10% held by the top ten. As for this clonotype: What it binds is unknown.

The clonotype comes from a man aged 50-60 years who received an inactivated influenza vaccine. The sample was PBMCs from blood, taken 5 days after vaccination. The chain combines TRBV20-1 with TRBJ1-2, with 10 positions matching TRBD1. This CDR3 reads CSAPQTGGIYGYTF. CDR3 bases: TGCAGTGCTCCTCAGACAGGGGGCATCTATGGCTACACCTTC.